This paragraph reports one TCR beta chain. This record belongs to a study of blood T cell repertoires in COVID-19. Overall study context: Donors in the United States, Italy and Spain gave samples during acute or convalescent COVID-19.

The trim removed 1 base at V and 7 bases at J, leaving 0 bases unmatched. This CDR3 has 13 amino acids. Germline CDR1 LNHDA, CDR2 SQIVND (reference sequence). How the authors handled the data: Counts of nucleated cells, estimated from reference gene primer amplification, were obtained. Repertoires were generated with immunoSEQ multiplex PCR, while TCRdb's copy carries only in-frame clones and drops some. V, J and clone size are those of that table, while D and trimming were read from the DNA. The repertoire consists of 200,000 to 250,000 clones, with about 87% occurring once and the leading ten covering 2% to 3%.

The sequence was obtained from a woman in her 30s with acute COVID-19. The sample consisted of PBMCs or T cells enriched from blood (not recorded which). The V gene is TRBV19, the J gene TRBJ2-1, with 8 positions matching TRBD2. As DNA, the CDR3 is TGTGCCAGTAGTATAGCTAGCGGGAATGAGCAGTTCTTC. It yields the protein CASSIASGNEQFF.